This TCR beta chain originates from a study of monozygotic twins with cystic fibrosis. The germline V and J ends were trimmed by 5 bases and 1 base, with 13 bases remaining between them. The length of the CDR3 is 15 residues. Germline CDR1 and CDR2: LNHDA and SQIVND (reference sequence). The table came from immunoSEQ multiplex PCR; TCRdb's copy has only in-frame clones and leaves some out. The sample includes around 34,000 clones, about 92% seen only once; the top ten take 0.85% to 1%. Material: blood. The chain couples TRBV19 to TRBJ2-3; perhaps TRBD2 as D (5 bases). This TCR came from a girl aged 2-9 years with cystic fibrosis. The CDR3 here is CASSSSWGGTDTQYF. The CDR3 DNA sequence: TGTGCCAGTAGTTCCAGTTGGGGAGGCACAGATACGCAGTATTTT.